The entry below gives a single T cell receptor (beta chain) sequence along with its context. This clonotype was observed a single time. This receptor's antigen is unknown. No much larger clonotype is one base removed from it; base qualities were not supplied. A single read offers scant evidence. RNA was extracted with the RNeasy kit and roughly 0.5 to 1 ug was reverse transcribed using random hexamers. TCR beta CDR3 regions were amplified with the immunoSEQ multiplex PCR assay covering 54 Vbeta and 13 Jbeta segments. To correct PCR amplification bias, a synthetic template baseline was used for both primer optimization and computational correction. Per the original workflow: Reads were annotated to V, D and J genes according to IMGT and were analyzed with immunoSEQ Analyzer, with only productive sequences retained. Clonality was computed as one minus Shannon entropy normalized by log2 of the number of productive unique sequences. For each patient and control, public and private clones were evaluated among the 100 most prevalent clones. Clones were defined as Susac-specific when absent from the healthy and MS cohorts, from about 1,100 published viral clones and from other ImmuneACCESS disease sequences. In TCRdb, the public reads were trimmed at Q25 with fastp and aligned with MiXCR, with productive beta chains retained. Each CDR3 protein appears once, grouped with its most common genes and DNA. What appears here as the V and J calls and clone size reflects TCRdb's work, not the paper's. Within this sample are around 160,000 distinct CDR3 sequences, with approximately 92% of them counted one time only. The ten largest clones take up more than 0.11% of the sample.

Peripheral blood CD8+ and CD4+ T cells from healthy donors, Susac syndrome patients and multiple sclerosis patients were profiled using high-throughput TCR beta sequencing. The healthy donors served as controls matched for age and sex. Bulk CD8+ and CD4+ T cells were purified by magnetic negative isolation, whereas CD8+ TEMRA cells were enriched by FACS. Blood was drawn into EDTA tubes, processed within 24 hours, and PBMCs were isolated by density gradient centrifugation. PBMCs intended for TCR sequencing were cryopreserved in liquid nitrogen and were subsequently thawed in a 37 degrees C water bath. A purity of at least 90% was achieved for sorted or isolated CD4+, CD8+ and CD8+ TEMRA cells. The sample belongs to a study of CD8 T cells in Susac syndrome (dated by TCRdb to about 2019). Turning to the overall study: Whether CD8+ T cell activation and differentiation in Susac syndrome was antigen driven was tested using repertoire sequencing.

From the cysteine through the phenylalanine, the CDR3 covers 13 amino acids. Only the CDR3 DNA stays, 39 bases, in frame from base 1. CDR1 and CDR2 were assigned from the germline V gene (reference sequence) as MNHEY and SMNVEV. V is pruned by 4 bases and J by 8 bases, leaving 6 bases of the junction without a gene match. General study outcomes and caveats: The study acknowledged that relatively few individuals were included in the TCR sequencing and HLA analysis.

The receptor comes from a human donor in good health. The chain links TRBV27 with TRBJ1-2; the central 8 bases match TRBD1. Sequencing input: CD4+ T cells from PBMCs. The CDR3: CASSSMTGEGYTF. The bases are TGTGCCAGCAGTTCAATGACAGGGGAAGGCTACACCTTC.